Shown below are 30 T cell receptor beta chains from a single sample sequenced in a study of Graves' ophthalmopathy and Graves' hyperthyroidism. Amplified material comprised TCR beta CDR3 regions derived from RNA transcripts. After a first-round RT-PCR with HTBI primers, a second-round multiplex PCR was run. TCRdb ran MiXCR on the multiplex PCR reads and lists one entry per CDR3 protein. The sample has approximately 380,000 distinct CDR3 sequences, under 25% seen once. Sequences were obtained from peripheral blood. The receptors were gathered from a young woman with stable Graves' hyperthyroidism.

This clonotype was seen ten or more times. J is TRBJ1-2 and V is TRBV12-3 or TRBV12-4; a weak D match, TRBD1 (6 bases). CDR3 size: 14 residues. V gave up 1 base and J gave up 5 bases, with 11 bases separating them. The CDR3 DNA is TGTGCCAGCAGTTTAGAGGGGGTGGAATATGGCTACACCTTC. Protein product: CASSLEGVEYGYTF.

This chain links TRBV28 with TRBJ2-5, with no clear D. V gave up 10 bases and J gave up 3 bases, with 15 bases separating them. The CDR3 runs 13 residues. The germline CDR1 and CDR2 sequences are MDHEN and SYDVKM. The CDR3 DNA sequence: TGTGCCACCAGAGGTAACGGTAAAGAGACCCAGTACTTC. Protein sequence: CATRGNGKETQYF.

V usage is TRBV24-1 and J usage is TRBJ2-5; the match to TRBD2 covers 13 bases. The CDR3 has 17 amino acids. Trimming took 4 bases from V and 4 from J; bases not matched to a gene: 8. CDR1 KGHDR and CDR2 SFDVKD come from the germline V gene. CDR3: CATSDAIRTSGRETQYF. The CDR3 nucleotides are TGTGCCACCAGTGACGCGATACGGACTAGCGGGAGAGAGACCCAGTACTTC.

This clonotype was counted ten times or more. The junction shows a germline mismatch at one end, possibly a read error. The gene calls are TRBV6-2 or TRBV6-3 and TRBJ2-7; D not certain. The germline V gene has CDR1 MNHEY and CDR2 SVGEGT. The CDR3 loop spans 12 amino acids. This chain's CDR3 is CASSRADFIFTF. CDR3 nucleotides: TGTGCCAGCAGTCGGGCTGACTTCATATTCACTTTC.

This clonotype was seen repeatedly, ten times or more. The CDR3: CASSYLQGNGYTF. Written as DNA, the CDR3 is TGTGCCAGCAGTTACTTACAGGGAAATGGCTACACCTTC. The rearrangement joins TRBV6-5 to TRBJ1-2; tentative D call: TRBD1 (6 bases). V lost 1 base and J lost 6, with 9 bases in between. Looked up from germline, CDR1 is MNHEY and CDR2 is SVGAGI. The CDR3 has 13 residues.

This clonotype has more than one count but fewer than ten. The genes are TRBV7-8 and TRBJ2-7, with TRBD2 matching 8 bases. This CDR3 contains 15 residues. CDR1 is SGHVS and CDR2 is FQNEAQ in the germline V gene. Trimming cost V 5 bases and J 1 base; bases outside gene matches: 7. CDR3 loop: CASSVHSGKSYEQYF. The CDR3 bases are TGTGCCAGCAGCGTCCATAGCGGGAAGTCCTACGAGCAGTACTTC.

In this sample, this clonotype turned up many times. CDR3 loop: CASSAVQGQNIQYF. CDR3 sequence (DNA): TGTGCCAGCAGCGCAGTACAGGGGCAAAACATTCAGTACTTC. The J gene is TRBJ2-4, the V gene TRBV7-2, with 7 nucleotides matching TRBD1. The junction had 6 bases not matched to a gene; V was cut back by 5 bases and J by 5 bases. The germline gives CDR1 SGHTA, CDR2 FQGNSA. CDR3 length: 14 residues.

This clonotype was seen at least ten times. The chain links TRBV6-2 or TRBV6-3 to TRBJ1-1; TRBD1 matches at 8 bases. The CDR3 is 13 amino acids. Germline V gene lookup returns CDR1 MNHEY and CDR2 SVGEGT. With 6 bases clipped from V and 7 bases from J, the junction kept 7 bases outside the gene matches. DNA for the CDR3: TGTGCCAGCAGCTTACAGGGGGACGGTGAAGCTTTCTTT. Protein sequence: CASSLQGDGEAFF.

This clonotype was detected many times. DNA for the CDR3: TGCGCCAGCAGCGCCAATCCACAGGGTAATGGCTACACCTTC. Amino acid sequence: CASSANPQGNGYTF. The V and J genes are TRBV5-1 and TRBJ1-2; D is possibly TRBD1 (6 bases). Trimming shortened V by 4 bases and J by 6 bases, and 16 bases separated the two germline ends. The CDR3 totals 14 residues. Per germline, CDR1 SGHRS and CDR2 YFSETQ.

This clonotype was seen a few times. This rearrangement joins TRBV13 to TRBJ1-1; 11 nucleotides match TRBD1. V shed 4 bases, J shed 5 bases, and the junction held 6 bases outside the gene matches. Germline lookup yields CDR1 PRHDT and CDR2 FYEKMQ (reference sequence). The CDR3 extends over 15 amino acids. The CDR3 loop reads CASSSSGTGGTEAFF. DNA of the CDR3: TGTGCCAGCAGCTCCTCCGGGACAGGGGGGACTGAAGCTTTCTTT.

The chain uses TRBV6-5 and TRBJ2-2; maybe TRBD1 (6 bases). Trimming removed 2 bases at V and 8 bases at J, with 9 bases between. Germline CDR1 MNHEY, CDR2 SVGAGI. CDR3 length: 13 residues. CDR3 protein: CASSYQGQGELFF. The CDR3 DNA reads TGTGCCAGCAGTTACCAGGGGCAGGGGGAGCTGTTTTTT.

There are many counts of this clonotype. This chain links TRBV4-2 with TRBJ2-7, with a tentative D call TRBD2 (5 bases). The CDR3 is 15 residues long. Germline lookup yields CDR1 LGHNA and CDR2 YNFKEQ. Trimming took off 0 bases at V and 2 bases at J, with 11 bases between the two ends. CDR3 sequence reads: CASSQELEPAYEQYF. CDR3 DNA sequence: TGTGCCAGCAGCCAAGAACTAGAACCAGCCTACGAGCAGTACTTC.

The chain carries TRBV29-1 and TRBJ1-1, with unresolved D. This CDR3 spans 12 amino acids. CDR1 SQVTM and CDR2 ANQGSEA come from the germline V gene. With 3 bases removed from V and 4 bases from J, the gap between germline ends came to 9 bases. Here the CDR3 DNA reads TGCAGCGTTGATAGAGGGATCACTGAAGCTTTCTTT. Translating gives CSVDRGITEAFF.

This sequence joins TRBV7-9 and TRBJ1-2; 8 nucleotides align to TRBD1. The germline V gene has CDR1 SEHNR and CDR2 FQNEAQ (reference sequence). The V segment lost 5 bases and the J segment 6 bases; nucleotides outside the gene matches: 8. The CDR3 runs 14 residues. The DNA of the CDR3 is TGTGCCAGCAGCGAAACACTGACAGGGGATGGCTACACCTTC. This gives the protein CASSETLTGDGYTF.

This clonotype was detected ten times or more. J is TRBJ2-5 and V is TRBV11-2; 9 bases match TRBD2. This CDR3 has 18 residues. The V gene end was trimmed by 0 bases and the J gene end by 0 bases; junction bases not matched to a gene: 8. Germline CDR1 is SGHAT and CDR2 is FQNNGV. The CDR3 coding sequence is TGTGCCAGCAGCTTAGAGAGGCGGGAGGGCCGGTACCAAGAGACCCAGTACTTC. Its protein product is CASSLERREGRYQETQYF.

This clonotype was counted ten times or more. V and J are TRBV12-3 or TRBV12-4 and TRBJ2-2, with D perhaps matching TRBD2 (5 bases). This CDR3 has 14 residues. Trimming removed 4 bases from V and 5 bases from J, with 11 bases in between. The CDR3 loop is CASSWSGSTGELFF. CDR3 nucleotides: TGTGCCAGCAGTTGGAGCGGAAGTACCGGGGAGCTGTTTTTT.

This clonotype was detected ten times or more. This chain uses TRBV19 with TRBJ1-2, with 8 bases aligning to TRBD1. The CDR3 loop spans 14 amino acids. V lost 3 bases and J lost 4; bases outside the gene matches: 4. Looked up from germline, CDR1 is LNHDA and CDR2 is SQIVND (reference sequence). The CDR3 DNA sequence: TGTGCCAGTAGTATCGACAGGGGTACCTATGGCTACACCTTC. Amino acids: CASSIDRGTYGYTF.

This clonotype was observed at least ten times. An end of the junction does not agree with germline; a read error may underlie this. The chain joins TRBV7-8 to TRBJ2-5; no clear D. Germline assignment: CDR1 SGHVS and CDR2 FQNEAQ. The CDR3 length is 14 residues. The CDR3 sequence: CASSLVSLQEAQYF. DNA for the CDR3: TGTGCCAGCAGCTTAGTCTCTTTACAAGAGGCCCAGTACTTC.

This clonotype was seen at least ten times. The CDR3 sequence: CASSDGTNTEAFF. The DNA for the CDR3 is TGCGCCAGCAGTGATGGGACAAACACTGAAGCTTTCTTT. V and J are TRBV5-1 and TRBJ1-1; tentative D call: TRBD1 (6 bases). V was trimmed by 5 bases and J by 2 bases, leaving 10 bases between them. CDR1 and CDR2 from the germline V gene are SGHRS and YFSETQ. CDR3 length: 13 amino acids.

This clonotype has ten or more counts. The V gene is TRBV7-3, the J gene TRBJ1-1; D remains unclear. The CDR3 extends over 14 amino acids. V was pared by 2 bases and J by 0 bases, with 7 bases between. Germline V gene lookup returns CDR1 SGHTA and CDR2 FQGTGA. CDR3 sequence (DNA): TGTGCCAGCAGCTTAGGGGTGCTGAACACTGAAGCTTTCTTT. Encoded protein: CASSLGVLNTEAFF.

This clonotype was seen only a few times. The chain uses TRBV29-1 and TRBJ2-7, with D unresolved. Germline V lookup: CDR1 SQVTM, CDR2 ANQGSEA. Deletions cut 5 bases from V and 0 bases from J, with 8 bases between. The CDR3 extends over 12 amino acids. CDR3 region: CSVLGNSYEQYF. CDR3 nucleotide sequence: TGCAGCGTTCTGGGGAACTCCTACGAGCAGTACTTC.

This clonotype has a handful of counts. The chain combines TRBV30 with TRBJ2-5; TRBD2 matches at 9 bases. Trimming removed 2 bases from V and 2 bases from J; junction bases left unmatched: 6. The CDR3 extends over 15 amino acids. Germline values: CDR1 GTSNPN, CDR2 SVGIG (reference sequence). The chain's CDR3 is CAWSRLAVIQETQYF. CDR3 bases: TGTGCCTGGAGTCGACTAGCGGTTATACAAGAGACCCAGTACTTC.

Ten or more counts support this clonotype. The chain recombines TRBV6-2 or TRBV6-3 with TRBJ2-7; 9 bases line up with TRBD1. With V trimmed by 2 bases and J by 3 bases, 5 bases remained unmatched. CDR1 and CDR2 (germline): MNHEY, SVGEGT. CDR3 length: 15 amino acids. DNA of the CDR3: TGTGCCAGCAGTTACGAAGAGACAGGGGGCTACGAGCAGTACTTC. This sequence encodes CASSYEETGGYEQYF.

This chain uses TRBV12-3 or TRBV12-4 with TRBJ2-5; no firm D call. V was shortened by 6 bases and J by 2 bases, with 10 bases between the two germline ends. There are 13 residues in the CDR3. DNA of the CDR3: TGTGCCAGCAGCCCCTCCCTGCAAGAGACCCAGTACTTC. Its translation: CASSPSLQETQYF.

Comment on this clonotype: This may come from a read error, since a much larger clone is one base off. V gene TRBV20-1 combines with J gene TRBJ2-7; D tentatively reads TRBD1 or TRBD2 (5 bases each). This CDR3 region has 16 residues. Trimming cost V 5 bases and J 2 bases, with 22 bases left between them. Germline V gene data show CDR1 as DFQATT and CDR2 as SNEGSKA (reference sequence). CDR3 residues: CSAEPGRQTGTYEQYF. The CDR3 DNA is TGCAGTGCTGAACCGGGACGACAGACTGGGACCTACGAGCAGTACTTC.

The rearrangement joins TRBV7-9 to TRBJ1-6, with TRBD1 matching over 9 bases. Germline lookup yields CDR1 SEHNR and CDR2 FQNEAQ (reference sequence). Trimming removed 7 bases from V and 6 bases from J; junction bases left unmatched: 7. There are 15 residues in the CDR3. This CDR3 reads CASTGTGSVNSPLHF. The CDR3 DNA reads TGTGCCAGCACCGGGACAGGGTCCGTTAATTCACCCCTCCACTTT.

This clonotype was detected ten times or more. This rearrangement joins TRBV19 to TRBJ2-7; the D gene is possibly TRBD2 (6 bases). Germline CDR1 reads LNHDA; CDR2 reads SQIVND (reference sequence). V dropped 3 bases and J dropped 6 bases, with 12 bases sitting between them. This CDR3 region has 13 residues. The CDR3 loop is CASSMSGEGEQYF. The CDR3 coding sequence is TGTGCCAGTAGTATGTCGGGAGAGGGCGAGCAGTACTTC.

The CDR3: CASSSPRGTGFDEQYF. CDR3 bases: TGTGCCAGCTCGTCTCCCCGGGGGACAGGGTTTGACGAGCAGTACTTC. The chain combines TRBV28 with TRBJ2-7; 9 bases align to TRBD1. The CDR3 has 16 amino acids. J gave up 5 bases and V 8 bases, and 16 bases lay outside the gene matches. CDR1 and CDR2 (germline): MDHEN, SYDVKM.

This clonotype occurred many times. This chain connects TRBV20-1 to TRBJ2-2; D ambiguous. The CDR3 sequence is 12 residues long. V lost 3 bases and J lost 7, with 9 bases in between. Germline CDR1 DFQATT, CDR2 SNEGSKA (reference sequence). Here the CDR3 reads CSARGSGGELFF. In DNA form, the CDR3 reads TGCAGTGCTAGGGGGTCGGGCGGGGAGCTGTTTTTT.

This clonotype was seen a single time. The chain links TRBV13 to TRBJ2-7, with 13 bases identical to TRBD2. Germline V lookup: CDR1 PRHDT, CDR2 FYEKMQ (reference sequence). The CDR3 is made up of 16 amino acids. The J segment lost 0 bases and the V segment lost 4 bases, leaving 3 bases of the junction unmatched. The CDR3, as DNA: TGTGCCAGCAGCTGGACTAGCGGGGGCCACTCCTACGAGCAGTACTTC. It yields the protein CASSWTSGGHSYEQYF. The entire variable domain, with the rest obtained from reference TRBV13 and TRBJ2-7, is as follows: AAGVIQSPRHLIKEKRETATLKCYPIPRHDTVYWYQQGPGQDPQFLISFYEKMQSDKGSIPDRFSAQQFSDYHSELNMSSLELGDSALYFCASSWTSGGHSYEQYFGPGTRLTVT.